These 21 T cell receptor beta chains came from one sample sequenced in a study of T cell responses to AZD1222 COVID-19 vaccine. The table came from immunoSEQ multiplex PCR; TCRdb's copy has only in-frame clones and leaves some out. The sample shows 30,000 to 40,000 clones, 88% of them seen only once. This material consisted of peripheral blood, taken 28 days after the second AZD1222 dose. The receptors shown here come from an adult who received the AZD1222 COVID-19 vaccine.

The chain uses TRBV29-1 and TRBJ2-3; D not certain. The CDR3 is 12 residues long. The V end lost 2 bases, the J end lost 8 bases, and 11 bases lay between the germline ends. CDR1 and CDR2 (germline): SQVTM, ANQGSEA. The CDR3 is CSVETEPVTQYF. Written as DNA, the CDR3 is TGCAGCGTTGAAACAGAACCGGTTACGCAGTATTTT.

The rearrangement joins TRBV5-6 to TRBJ2-3, with 10 bases that match TRBD2. The CDR3 has 15 residues. Germline lookup yields CDR1 SGHDT and CDR2 YYEEEE. After removal of 0 bases from V and 7 bases from J, the junction contained 5 bases not matched to a gene. This CDR3 reads CASSLGSSGGYTQYF. CDR3 coding DNA: TGTGCCAGCAGCTTGGGATCTAGCGGGGGCTATACGCAGTATTTT.

This clone came up a few times. This chain connects TRBV27 to TRBJ1-2; the D gene is possibly TRBD1 (5 bases). The CDR3 runs to 15 residues. Germline loops: CDR1 MNHEY, CDR2 SMNVEV (reference sequence). V was pared by 5 bases and J by 2 bases, with 15 bases between. CDR3 bases: TGTGCCAGCAGTCTGGGTGCAGGGCGGAACTATGGCTACACCTTC. Amino acid sequence: CASSLGAGRNYGYTF.

The chain carries TRBV19 and TRBJ1-2; D gene uncertain. CDR3 length: 13 amino acids. V lost 1 base and J 0 bases, leaving 3 bases between the germline ends. Germline loops: CDR1 LNHDA, CDR2 SQIVND (reference sequence). The CDR3 reads CASSIGANYGYTF. CDR3 sequence (DNA): TGTGCCAGTAGTATAGGTGCTAACTATGGCTACACCTTC.

This clone was recorded a few times. The chain joins TRBV11-2 to TRBJ2-2; 14 nucleotides match TRBD2. V shed 1 base, J shed 5 bases, and the junction held 0 bases outside the gene matches. Germline V gives CDR1 SGHAT, CDR2 FQNNGV. The CDR3 is made up of 16 amino acids. CDR3 loop: CASSLGLAGGTGELFF. DNA for the CDR3: TGTGCCAGCAGCTTAGGACTAGCGGGGGGGACCGGGGAGCTGTTTTTT.

This clone was detected a few times. V and J are TRBV7-9 and TRBJ1-2, with D tentatively TRBD1 (5 bases). The CDR3 is made up of 14 amino acids. Germline V CDR1 and CDR2: SEHNR, FQNEAQ (reference sequence). The V end lost 7 bases, the J end lost 4 bases, and 16 bases lay between the germline ends. The CDR3 region is CASTKGPGFYGYTF. Written as DNA, the CDR3 is TGTGCCAGCACCAAAGGGCCAGGGTTCTATGGCTACACCTTC.

The chain joins TRBV6-5 to TRBJ2-7; the match to TRBD2 covers 10 bases. The CDR3 extends over 15 amino acids. Trimming removed 0 bases from V and 2 bases from J; junction bases left unmatched: 1. Germline V gives CDR1 MNHEY, CDR2 SVGAGI. The CDR3 spells CASSYSLAGAYEQYF. The CDR3 DNA reads TGTGCCAGCAGTTACTCGCTAGCGGGGGCCTACGAGCAGTACTTC.

This clone appeared a single time. The gene calls are TRBV5-1 and TRBJ2-5; D uncertain. The length of the CDR3 is 14 residues. The germline gives CDR1 SGHRS, CDR2 YFSETQ. Trimming pared 1 base from V and 3 bases from J, leaving 10 bases between. Here the CDR3 DNA reads TGCGCCAGCAGCTTGATGGGGATAAAAGAGACCCAGTACTTC. It is translated as CASSLMGIKETQYF.

This rearrangement joins TRBV28 to TRBJ2-7, with 8 bases fitting TRBD1. Trimming cost V 3 bases and J 3 bases; bases outside gene matches: 7. The CDR3 runs to 15 residues. Germline CDR1 is MDHEN and CDR2 is SYDVKM. The chain's CDR3 is CASSLRAGGHYEQYF. The CDR3 DNA reads TGTGCCAGCAGTTTGAGGGCAGGGGGCCACTACGAGCAGTACTTC.

This rearrangement joins TRBV7-2 to TRBJ1-6; possible D gene TRBD1, 5 bases. Germline lookup yields CDR1 SGHTA and CDR2 FQGNSA. Deletions cut 6 bases from V and 7 bases from J, with 22 bases between. The length of the CDR3 is 17 residues. The CDR3 loop is CASRPPSALRGNSPLHF. DNA for the CDR3: TGTGCCAGCAGACCACCCTCTGCCCTCCGGGGCAATTCACCCCTCCACTTT. The full variable domain, completed using reference TRBV7-2 and TRBJ1-6, is GAGVSQSPSNKVTEKGKDVELRCDPISGHTALYWYRQSLGQGLEFLIYFQGNSAPDKSGLPSDRFSAERTGGSVSTLTIQRTQQEDSAVYLCASRPPSALRGNSPLHFGNGTRLTVT.

The chain uses TRBV7-2 and TRBJ2-7; 8 nucleotides match TRBD1. The length of the CDR3 is 13 residues. The trim removed 5 bases at V and 2 bases at J, leaving 2 bases unmatched. Germline V gene sequence: CDR1 SGHTA, CDR2 FQGNSA. In DNA form, the CDR3 reads TGTGCCAGCAGCACAGGGGGTCCCTACGAGCAGTACTTC. Encoded protein: CASSTGGPYEQYF.

The chain couples TRBV9 to TRBJ2-3, with 11 positions matching TRBD2. This CDR3 has 19 residues. Germline V gene data show CDR1 as SGDLS and CDR2 as YYNGEE. V lost 0 bases, J lost 0 bases, and 9 bases stayed unmatched. This chain's CDR3 is CASSVGGLAGGLSTDTQYF. The CDR3, as DNA: TGTGCCAGCAGCGTAGGAGGGCTAGCGGGGGGCCTGAGCACAGATACGCAGTATTTT.

The chain carries TRBV5-6 and TRBJ2-3; D might be TRBD1 or TRBD2, each matching 6 bases. Germline CDR1 is SGHDT and CDR2 is YYEEEE. The CDR3 loop spans 12 amino acids. V shed 5 bases and J shed 6 bases, with 10 bases lying between them. CDR3 bases: TGTGCCAGCAGGTGGGGGGCCGATACGCAGTATTTT. As protein: CASRWGADTQYF.

The gene calls are TRBV5-3 and TRBJ2-3; maybe TRBD2 (7 bases). TRBV5-3 is filed as an ORF, its function uncertain. V was pared by 4 bases and J by 2 bases, with 23 bases between. The CDR3 is 18 residues long. The CDR3 DNA is TGTGCCAGAAGCCCTACAGTGGTGGGGGGGGCGGTCACAGATACGCAGTATTTT. Translating it yields CARSPTVVGGAVTDTQYF.

The J gene is TRBJ2-2, the V gene TRBV13; 15 positions agree with TRBD2. Germline V gene sequence: CDR1 PRHDT, CDR2 FYEKMQ (reference sequence). The CDR3 is 19 residues long. The trim removed 5 bases at V and 5 bases at J, leaving 12 bases unmatched. The CDR3 nucleotides read TGTGCCAGCAGCCCAGGACTAGCGGGGGGGCCTAGGAGGACCGGGGAGCTGTTTTTT. Translating it yields CASSPGLAGGPRRTGELFF.

The chain's CDR3 is CASTTFQGTAGYTF. CDR3 bases: TGTGCCAGCACCACCTTCCAGGGGACAGCCGGCTACACCTTC. This chain joins TRBV9 and TRBJ1-2; TRBD1 matches 7 bases. V lost 6 bases, J lost 8 bases, and 13 bases stayed unmatched. Germline CDR1 is SGDLS and CDR2 is YYNGEE. The CDR3 is 14 residues long.

This clone was seen just once. The CDR3 DNA follows: TGCGCCAGCAGCCAAGATGGGGGGGGATGGGGCGAGCAGTACTTC. Protein: CASSQDGGGWGEQYF. This rearrangement joins TRBV4-3 to TRBJ2-7, with 7 bases identical to TRBD2. The CDR3 covers 15 residues. The junction had 8 bases not matched to a gene; V was cut back by 0 bases and J by 6 bases. CDR1 is LGHNA, CDR2 YSLEER, per germline.

The chain links TRBV5-6 to TRBJ1-1; 7 bases agree with TRBD1. The CDR3 loop spans 13 amino acids. From germline, CDR1 is SGHDT and CDR2 YYEEEE. Trimming took 5 bases from V and 0 from J; bases not matched to a gene: 1. CDR3 amino acids: CASRTGVNTEAFF. CDR3 sequence (DNA): TGTGCCAGCAGAACAGGGGTGAACACTGAAGCTTTCTTT.

V is TRBV7-2 and J is TRBJ1-2; no firm D call. The CDR3 is made up of 14 amino acids. V was cut by 1 base and J by 2 bases, with 8 bases left in between. The germline V gene has CDR1 SGHTA and CDR2 FQGNSA. The CDR3, as DNA: TGTGCCAGCAGCTTAGGGTATGAGAACTATGGCTACACCTTC. Translation: CASSLGYENYGYTF.

This sequence joins TRBV28 and TRBJ2-2; 8 bases line up with TRBD2. This CDR3 is 16 amino acids long. V gave up 3 bases and J gave up 2 bases; unmatched junction bases: 5. The germline CDR1 and CDR2 sequences are MDHEN and SYDVKM. The CDR3 loop reads CASSLTSVYNTGELFF. The CDR3, as DNA: TGTGCCAGCAGTTTGACTAGCGTATACAACACCGGGGAGCTGTTTTTT.

The chain carries TRBV6-4 and TRBJ2-3; D may be TRBD2 (5 bases). Trimming cost V 3 bases and J 4 bases, with 14 bases left between them. Per germline, CDR1 MRHNA and CDR2 SNTAGT. This CDR3 is 15 amino acids long. The CDR3 coding sequence is TGTGCCAGCAGTGAACAAGGGTCTAGCCCAGATACGCAGTATTTT. Its protein is CASSEQGSSPDTQYF.